This T cell receptor (beta chain) stems from a study of blood T cell repertoires in COVID-19. Overall study: Donors in the United States, Italy and Spain gave samples during acute or convalescent COVID-19. Sample material is recorded as cDNA or gDNA derived from T cells, B-cell-depleted T cells, or PBMCs.

As concerns this clone: At one boundary the junction diverges from the germline segment, which might be a read error.

The CDR3 contains 16 residues. Germline V lookup: CDR1 MNHEY, CDR2 SMNVEV (reference sequence). Clones were read by immunoSEQ multiplex PCR, and TCRdb kept only the in-frame ones, dropping some. The sample carries over 250,000 clones, under 90% recorded once. Sequencing was performed on peripheral blood. The chain links TRBV27 to TRBJ2-1, with TRBD2 matching 8 bases. The TCR was taken from a woman in her 50s who had recovered from COVID-19. CDR3 coding DNA: TGTGCCAGCAGGGTATTATCGGGAGGGACTTACAATGAGCTGTTCTTC. Translation: CASRVLSGGTYNELFF.